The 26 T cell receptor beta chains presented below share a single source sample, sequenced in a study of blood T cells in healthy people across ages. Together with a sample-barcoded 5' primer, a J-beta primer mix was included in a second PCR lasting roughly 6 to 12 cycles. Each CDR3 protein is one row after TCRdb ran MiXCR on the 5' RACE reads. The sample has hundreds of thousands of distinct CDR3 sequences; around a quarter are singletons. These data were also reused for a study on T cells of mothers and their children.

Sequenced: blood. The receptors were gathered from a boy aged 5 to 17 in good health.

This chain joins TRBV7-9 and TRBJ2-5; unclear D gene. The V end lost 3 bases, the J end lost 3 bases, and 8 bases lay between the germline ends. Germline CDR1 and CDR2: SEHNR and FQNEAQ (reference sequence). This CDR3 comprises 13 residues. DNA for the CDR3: TGTGCCAGCAGCTTTGCACCTAAAGAGACCCAGTACTTC. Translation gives CASSFAPKETQYF.

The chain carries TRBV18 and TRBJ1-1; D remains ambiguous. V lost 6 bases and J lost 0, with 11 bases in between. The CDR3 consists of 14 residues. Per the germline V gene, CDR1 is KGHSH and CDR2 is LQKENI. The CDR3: CASSQRQMNTEAFF. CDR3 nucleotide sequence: TGTGCCAGCTCTCAGCGGCAGATGAACACTGAAGCTTTCTTT.

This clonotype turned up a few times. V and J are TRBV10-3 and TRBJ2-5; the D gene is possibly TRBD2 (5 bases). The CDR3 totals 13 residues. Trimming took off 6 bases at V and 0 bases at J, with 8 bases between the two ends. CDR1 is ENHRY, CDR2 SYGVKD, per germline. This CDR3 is CAIRPGDQETQYF. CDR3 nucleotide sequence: TGTGCCATCAGGCCCGGGGACCAAGAGACCCAGTACTTC.

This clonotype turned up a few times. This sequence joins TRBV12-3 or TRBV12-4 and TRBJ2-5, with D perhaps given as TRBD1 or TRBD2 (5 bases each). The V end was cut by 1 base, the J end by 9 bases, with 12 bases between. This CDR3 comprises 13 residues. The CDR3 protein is CASSLDQGVAQYF. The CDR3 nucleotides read TGTGCCAGCAGTTTAGACCAGGGAGTGGCCCAGTACTTC.

The CDR3 nucleotides are TGCAGCGCCGACACCCGGAACTATGGCTACACCTTC. It yields the protein CSADTRNYGYTF. This chain connects TRBV29-1 to TRBJ1-2; D remains ambiguous. Trimming took off 7 bases at V and 2 bases at J, with 11 bases between the two ends. CDR1 SQVTM and CDR2 ANQGSEA come from the germline V gene. This CDR3 is 12 amino acids long.

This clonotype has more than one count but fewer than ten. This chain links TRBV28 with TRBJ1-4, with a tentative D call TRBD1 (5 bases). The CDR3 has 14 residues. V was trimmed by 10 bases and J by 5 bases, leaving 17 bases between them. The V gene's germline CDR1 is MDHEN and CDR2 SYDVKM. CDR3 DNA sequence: TGTGCCACCAACCGCCTGGGACGCAATGAAAAACTGTTTTTT. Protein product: CATNRLGRNEKLFF.

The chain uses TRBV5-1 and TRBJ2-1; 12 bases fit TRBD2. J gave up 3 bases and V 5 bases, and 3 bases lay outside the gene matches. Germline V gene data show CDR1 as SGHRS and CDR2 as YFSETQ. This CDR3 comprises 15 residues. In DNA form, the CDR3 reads TGCGCCAGCAGGAGGACTAGCGGGGACTACAATGAGCAGTTCTTC. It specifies CASRRTSGDYNEQFF.

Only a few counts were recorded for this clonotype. The CDR3 here is CASSPPPWQGLYNEQFF. CDR3 nucleotide sequence: TGTGCCAGCAGCCCCCCGCCATGGCAGGGGCTATACAATGAGCAGTTCTTC. This sequence joins TRBV11-3 and TRBJ2-1, with D tentatively TRBD1 (6 bases). V shed 5 bases and J shed 4 bases, with 21 bases lying between them. There are 17 residues in the CDR3. Germline CDR1 SGHNT, CDR2 YENEEA.

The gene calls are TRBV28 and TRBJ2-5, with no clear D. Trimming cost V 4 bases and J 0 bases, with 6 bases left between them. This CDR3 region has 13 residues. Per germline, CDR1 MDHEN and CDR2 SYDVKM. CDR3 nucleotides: TGTGCCAGCAGTTCGAAGAACCAAGAGACCCAGTACTTC. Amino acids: CASSSKNQETQYF.

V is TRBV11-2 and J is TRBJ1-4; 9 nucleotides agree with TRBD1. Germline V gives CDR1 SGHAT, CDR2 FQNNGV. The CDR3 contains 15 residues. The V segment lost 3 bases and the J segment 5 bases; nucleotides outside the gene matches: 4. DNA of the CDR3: TGTGCCAGCAGCTTGACAGGGGGAGAGAATGAAAAACTGTTTTTT. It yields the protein CASSLTGGENEKLFF.

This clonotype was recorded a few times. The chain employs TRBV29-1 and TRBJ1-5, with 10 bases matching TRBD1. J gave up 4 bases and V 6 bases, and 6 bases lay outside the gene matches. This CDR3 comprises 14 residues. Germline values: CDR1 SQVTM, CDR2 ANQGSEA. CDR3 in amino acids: CSVRDRGLNQPQHF. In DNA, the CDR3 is TGCAGCGTAAGGGACAGGGGACTTAATCAGCCCCAGCATTTT.

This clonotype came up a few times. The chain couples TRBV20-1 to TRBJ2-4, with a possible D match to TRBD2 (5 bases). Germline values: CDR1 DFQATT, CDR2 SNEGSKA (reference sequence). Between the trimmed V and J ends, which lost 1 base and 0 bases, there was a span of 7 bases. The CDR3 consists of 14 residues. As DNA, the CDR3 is TGCAGTGCTAGAGCAGGACTAGCCAAAAACATTCAGTACTTC. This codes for CSARAGLAKNIQYF.

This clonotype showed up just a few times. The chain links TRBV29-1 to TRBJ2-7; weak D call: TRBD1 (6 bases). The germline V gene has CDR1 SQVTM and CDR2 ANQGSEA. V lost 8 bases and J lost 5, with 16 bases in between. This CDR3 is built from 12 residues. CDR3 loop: CSPRQVLDEQYF. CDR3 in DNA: TGCAGCCCCAGACAGGTTTTGGACGAGCAGTACTTC.

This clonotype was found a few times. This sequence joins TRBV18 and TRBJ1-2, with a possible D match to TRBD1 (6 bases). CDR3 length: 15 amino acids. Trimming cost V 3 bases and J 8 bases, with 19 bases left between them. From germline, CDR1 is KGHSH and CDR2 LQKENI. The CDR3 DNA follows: TGTGCCAGCTCACCCGAATCCAGGGGAATAGGCGGCTACACCTTC. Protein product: CASSPESRGIGGYTF.

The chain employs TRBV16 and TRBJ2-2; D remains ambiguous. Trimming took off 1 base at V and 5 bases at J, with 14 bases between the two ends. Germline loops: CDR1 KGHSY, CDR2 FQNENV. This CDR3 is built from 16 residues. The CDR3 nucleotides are TGTGCCAGCAGCCAATTTTTGGGCCTTCGGACCGGGGAGCTGTTTTTT. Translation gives CASSQFLGLRTGELFF.

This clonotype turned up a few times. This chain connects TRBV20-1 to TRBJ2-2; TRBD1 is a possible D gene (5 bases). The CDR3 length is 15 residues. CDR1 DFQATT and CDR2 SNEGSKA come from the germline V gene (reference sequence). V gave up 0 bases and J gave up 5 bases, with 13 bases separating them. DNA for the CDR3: TGCAGTGCTAGAGATTGGACAATTGAAACCGGGGAGCTGTTTTTT. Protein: CSARDWTIETGELFF.

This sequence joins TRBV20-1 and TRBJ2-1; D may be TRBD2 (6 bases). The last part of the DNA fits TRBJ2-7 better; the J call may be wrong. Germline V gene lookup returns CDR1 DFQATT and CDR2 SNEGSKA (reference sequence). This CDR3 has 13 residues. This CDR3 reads CSAIHSGAYEQYF. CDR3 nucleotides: TGCAGTGCTATTCATAGCGGAGCATACGAGCAGTACTTC.

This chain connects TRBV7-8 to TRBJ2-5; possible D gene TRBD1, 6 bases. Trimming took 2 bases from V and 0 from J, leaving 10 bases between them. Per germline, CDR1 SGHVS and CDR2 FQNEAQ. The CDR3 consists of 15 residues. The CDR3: CASSLRQAYQETQYF. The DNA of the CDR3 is TGTGCCAGCAGCTTAAGACAGGCGTACCAAGAGACCCAGTACTTC.

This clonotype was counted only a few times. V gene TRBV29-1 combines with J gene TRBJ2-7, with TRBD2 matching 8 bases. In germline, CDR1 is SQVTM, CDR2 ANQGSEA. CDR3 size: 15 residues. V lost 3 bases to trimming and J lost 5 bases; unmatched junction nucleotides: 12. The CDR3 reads CSVDSGRSPEHEQYF. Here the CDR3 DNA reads TGCAGCGTTGACAGCGGGAGAAGCCCCGAGCACGAGCAGTACTTC.

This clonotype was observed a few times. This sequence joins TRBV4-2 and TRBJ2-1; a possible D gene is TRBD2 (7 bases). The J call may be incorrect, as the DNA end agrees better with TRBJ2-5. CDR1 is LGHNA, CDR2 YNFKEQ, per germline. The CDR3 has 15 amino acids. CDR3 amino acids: CASSQDTGGRETQYF. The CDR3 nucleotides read TGTGCCAGCAGCCAAGATACGGGGGGCCGGGAGACCCAGTACTTC.

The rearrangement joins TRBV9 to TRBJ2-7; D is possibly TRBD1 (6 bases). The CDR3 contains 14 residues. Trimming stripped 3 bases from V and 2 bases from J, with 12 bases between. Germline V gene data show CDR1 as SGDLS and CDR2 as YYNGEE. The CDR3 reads CASSATGNPYEQYF. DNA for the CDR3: TGTGCCAGCAGCGCCACAGGGAATCCCTACGAGCAGTACTTC.

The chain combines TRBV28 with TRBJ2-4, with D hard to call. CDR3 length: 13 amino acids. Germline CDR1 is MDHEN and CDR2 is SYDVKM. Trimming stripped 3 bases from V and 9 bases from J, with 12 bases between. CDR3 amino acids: CASSFWLAPIQYF. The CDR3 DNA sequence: TGTGCCAGCAGTTTTTGGCTCGCCCCCATTCAGTACTTC.

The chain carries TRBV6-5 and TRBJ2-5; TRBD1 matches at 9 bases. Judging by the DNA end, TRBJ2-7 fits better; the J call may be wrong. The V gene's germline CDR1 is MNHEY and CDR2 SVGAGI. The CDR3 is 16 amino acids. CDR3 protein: CASSSPGTGPSYEQYF. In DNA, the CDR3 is TGTGCCAGCAGTTCCCCCGGGACAGGGCCCTCCTACGAGCAGTACTTC.

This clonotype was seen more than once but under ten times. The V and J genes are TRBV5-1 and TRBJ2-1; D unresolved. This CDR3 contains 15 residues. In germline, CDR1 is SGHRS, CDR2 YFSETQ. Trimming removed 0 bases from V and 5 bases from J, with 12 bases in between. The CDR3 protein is CASSLAEVVDNEQFF. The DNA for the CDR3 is TGCGCCAGCAGCTTGGCCGAAGTAGTCGACAATGAGCAGTTCTTC.

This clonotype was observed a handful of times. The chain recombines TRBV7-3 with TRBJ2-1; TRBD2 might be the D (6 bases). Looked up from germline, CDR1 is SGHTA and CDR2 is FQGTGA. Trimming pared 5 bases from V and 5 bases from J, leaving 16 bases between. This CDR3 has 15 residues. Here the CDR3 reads CASSISGLGNNEQFF. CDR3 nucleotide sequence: TGTGCCAGCAGCATCTCGGGACTTGGAAACAATGAGCAGTTCTTC.

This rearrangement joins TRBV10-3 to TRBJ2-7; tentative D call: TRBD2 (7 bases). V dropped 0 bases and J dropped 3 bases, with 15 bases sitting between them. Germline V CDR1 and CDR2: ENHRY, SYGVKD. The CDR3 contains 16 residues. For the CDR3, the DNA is TGTGCCATCAGTGAGTCCGGCGGGGGCCCAAACTACGAGCAGTACTTC. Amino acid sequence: CAISESGGGPNYEQYF.